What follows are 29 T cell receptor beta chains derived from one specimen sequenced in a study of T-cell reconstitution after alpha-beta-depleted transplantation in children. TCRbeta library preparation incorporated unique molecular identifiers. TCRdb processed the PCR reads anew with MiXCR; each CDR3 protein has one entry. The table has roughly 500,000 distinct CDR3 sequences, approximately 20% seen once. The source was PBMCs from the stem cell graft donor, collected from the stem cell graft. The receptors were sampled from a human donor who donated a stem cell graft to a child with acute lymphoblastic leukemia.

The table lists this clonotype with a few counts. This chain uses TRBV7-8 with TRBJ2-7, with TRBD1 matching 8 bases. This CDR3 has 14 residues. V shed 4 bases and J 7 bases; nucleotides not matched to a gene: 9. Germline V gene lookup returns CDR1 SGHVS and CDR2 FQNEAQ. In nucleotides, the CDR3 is TGTGCCAGCAGCTCCCCCAGGGGGCATTGGGAGCAGTACTTC. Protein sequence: CASSSPRGHWEQYF.

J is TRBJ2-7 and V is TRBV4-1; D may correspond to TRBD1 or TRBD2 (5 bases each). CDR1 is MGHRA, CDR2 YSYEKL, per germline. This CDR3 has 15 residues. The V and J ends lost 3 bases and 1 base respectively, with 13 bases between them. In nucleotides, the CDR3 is TGCGCCAGCAGCCACTTAGGGACCACTTCCTACGAGCAGTACTTC. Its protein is CASSHLGTTSYEQYF.

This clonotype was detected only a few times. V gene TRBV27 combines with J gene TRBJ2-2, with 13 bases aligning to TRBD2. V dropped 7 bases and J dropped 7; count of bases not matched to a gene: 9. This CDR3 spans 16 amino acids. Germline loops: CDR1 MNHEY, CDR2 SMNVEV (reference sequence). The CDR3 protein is CASTQPGTSGIGELFF. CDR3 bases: TGTGCCAGCACCCAACCCGGGACTAGCGGGATCGGGGAGCTGTTTTTT.

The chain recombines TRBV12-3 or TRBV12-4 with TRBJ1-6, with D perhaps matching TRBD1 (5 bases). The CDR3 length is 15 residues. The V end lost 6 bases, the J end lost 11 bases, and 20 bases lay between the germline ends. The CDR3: CASRPAGGREAPLHF. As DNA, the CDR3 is TGTGCCAGCAGACCCGCCGGGGGGAGGGAGGCACCCCTCCACTTT.

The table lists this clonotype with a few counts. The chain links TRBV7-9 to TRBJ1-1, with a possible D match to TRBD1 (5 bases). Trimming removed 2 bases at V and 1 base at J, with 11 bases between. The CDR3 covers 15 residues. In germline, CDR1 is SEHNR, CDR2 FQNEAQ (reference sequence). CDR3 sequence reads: CASSLWEGKNTEAFF. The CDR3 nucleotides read TGTGCCAGCAGCTTATGGGAGGGGAAGAACACTGAAGCTTTCTTT.

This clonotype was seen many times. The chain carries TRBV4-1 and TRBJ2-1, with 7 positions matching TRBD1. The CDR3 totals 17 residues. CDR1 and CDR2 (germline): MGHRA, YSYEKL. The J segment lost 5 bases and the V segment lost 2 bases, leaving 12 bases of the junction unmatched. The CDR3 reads CASSQLAQGEFNNEQFF. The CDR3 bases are TGCGCCAGCAGCCAATTAGCCCAGGGGGAATTCAACAATGAGCAGTTCTTC.

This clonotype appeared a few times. The DNA of the CDR3 is TGTGCCAGCAACAGTTACACCGGGACAGGGGGCTGGCGGAGGAACACTGAAGCTTTCTTT. Encoded protein: CASNSYTGTGGWRRNTEAFF. The chain couples TRBV6-4 to TRBJ1-1, with 12 bases that match TRBD1. The V gene's germline CDR1 is MRHNA and CDR2 SNTAGT. The V gene end was trimmed by 7 bases and the J gene end by 1 base; junction bases not matched to a gene: 19. The length of the CDR3 is 20 residues.

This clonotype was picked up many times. The CDR3 reads CSALRGDTEAFF. CDR3 bases: TGCAGCGCGCTCAGGGGGGACACTGAAGCTTTCTTT. This chain connects TRBV29-1 to TRBJ1-1; 7 positions match TRBD1. CDR3 length equals 12 residues. V lost 7 bases to trimming and J lost 3 bases; unmatched junction nucleotides: 5. Looked up from germline, CDR1 is SQVTM and CDR2 is ANQGSEA.

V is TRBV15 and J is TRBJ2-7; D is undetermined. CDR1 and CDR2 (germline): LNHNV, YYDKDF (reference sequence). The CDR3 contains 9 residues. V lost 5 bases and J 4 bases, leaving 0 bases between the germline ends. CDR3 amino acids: CATSYEQYF. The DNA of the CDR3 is TGTGCCACCAGCTACGAGCAGTACTTC.

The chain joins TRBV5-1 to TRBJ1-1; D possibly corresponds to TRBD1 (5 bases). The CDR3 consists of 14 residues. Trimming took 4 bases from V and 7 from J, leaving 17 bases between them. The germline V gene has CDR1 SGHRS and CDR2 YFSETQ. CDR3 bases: TGCGCCAGCAGCGCCCGGGGGGACGCCAATGAAGCTTTCTTT. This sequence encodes CASSARGDANEAFF.

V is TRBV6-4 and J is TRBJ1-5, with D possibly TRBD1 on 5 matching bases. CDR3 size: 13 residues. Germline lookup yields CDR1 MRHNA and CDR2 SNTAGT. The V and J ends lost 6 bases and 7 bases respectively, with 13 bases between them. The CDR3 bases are TGTGCCAGCAGGACACCTCAGGGACAGCCCCAGCATTTT. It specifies CASRTPQGQPQHF.

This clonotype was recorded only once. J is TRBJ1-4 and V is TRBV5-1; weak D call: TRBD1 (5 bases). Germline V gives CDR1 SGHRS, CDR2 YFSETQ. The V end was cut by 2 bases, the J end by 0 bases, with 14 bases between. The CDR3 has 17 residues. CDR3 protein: CASSFGRQLATNEKLFF. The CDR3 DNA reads TGCGCCAGCAGCTTTGGTCGACAGCTAGCAACTAATGAAAAACTGTTTTTT.

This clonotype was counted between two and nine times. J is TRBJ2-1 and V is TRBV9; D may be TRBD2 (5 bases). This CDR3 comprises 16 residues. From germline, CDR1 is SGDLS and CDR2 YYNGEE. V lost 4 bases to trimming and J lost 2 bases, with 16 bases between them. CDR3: CASSSARGTAYNEQFF. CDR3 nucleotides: TGTGCCAGCAGCAGTGCCCGGGGAACAGCCTACAATGAGCAGTTCTTC.

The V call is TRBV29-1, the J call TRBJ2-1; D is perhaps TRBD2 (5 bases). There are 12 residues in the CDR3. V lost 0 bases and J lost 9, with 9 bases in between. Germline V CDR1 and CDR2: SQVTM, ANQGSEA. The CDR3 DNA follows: TGCAGCGTTGAAGATCTGGGGAGTGAGCAGTTCTTC. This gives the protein CSVEDLGSEQFF.

CDR3: CATSDSSAGGKTQYF. The CDR3 DNA is TGTGCCACCAGTGATTCGAGCGCAGGGGGAAAGACCCAGTACTTC. The gene calls are TRBV24-1 and TRBJ2-5; TRBD1 matches at 7 bases. The CDR3 runs 15 residues. J was trimmed by 6 bases and V by 2 bases; bases with no gene match: 8. Germline CDR1 and CDR2: KGHDR and SFDVKD.

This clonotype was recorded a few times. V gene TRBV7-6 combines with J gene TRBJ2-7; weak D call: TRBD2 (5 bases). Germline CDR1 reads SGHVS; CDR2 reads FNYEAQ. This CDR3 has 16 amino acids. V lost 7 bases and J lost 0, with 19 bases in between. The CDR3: CASTSGLFPSSYEQYF. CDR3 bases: TGTGCCAGCACCTCTGGACTGTTCCCCTCCTCCTACGAGCAGTACTTC.

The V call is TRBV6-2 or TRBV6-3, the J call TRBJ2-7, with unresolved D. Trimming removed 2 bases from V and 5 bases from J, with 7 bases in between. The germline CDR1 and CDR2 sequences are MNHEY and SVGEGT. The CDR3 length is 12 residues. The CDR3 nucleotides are TGTGCCAGCAGTTACCCCTTTCACGAGCAGTACTTC. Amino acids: CASSYPFHEQYF.

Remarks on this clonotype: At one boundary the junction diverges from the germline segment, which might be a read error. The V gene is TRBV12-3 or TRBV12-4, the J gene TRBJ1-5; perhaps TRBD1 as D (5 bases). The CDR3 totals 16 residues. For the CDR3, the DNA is TGTGCCAGCAGTCTAGCAGGGAAAGAGGGCAATCAGCCCCAGCATTTT. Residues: CASSLAGKEGNQPQHF.

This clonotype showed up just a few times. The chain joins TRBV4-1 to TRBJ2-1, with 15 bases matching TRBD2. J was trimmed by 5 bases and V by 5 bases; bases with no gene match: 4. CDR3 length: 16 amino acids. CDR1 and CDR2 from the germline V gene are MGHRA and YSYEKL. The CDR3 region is CASSGTSGRINNEQFF. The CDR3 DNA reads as TGCGCCAGCAGCGGGACTAGCGGGAGGATTAACAATGAGCAGTTCTTC.

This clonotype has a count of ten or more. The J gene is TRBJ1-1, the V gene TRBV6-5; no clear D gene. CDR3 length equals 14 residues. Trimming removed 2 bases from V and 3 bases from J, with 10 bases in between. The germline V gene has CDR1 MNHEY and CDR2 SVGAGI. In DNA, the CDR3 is TGTGCCAGCAGTTACAGGGTCCGGGACACTGAAGCTTTCTTT. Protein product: CASSYRVRDTEAFF.

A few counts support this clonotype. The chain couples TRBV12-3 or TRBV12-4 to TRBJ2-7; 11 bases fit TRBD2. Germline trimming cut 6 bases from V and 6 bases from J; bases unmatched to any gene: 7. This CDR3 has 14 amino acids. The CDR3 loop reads CASSQTSGKSEQYF. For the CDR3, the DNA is TGTGCCAGCAGCCAGACTAGCGGGAAGTCCGAGCAGTACTTC.

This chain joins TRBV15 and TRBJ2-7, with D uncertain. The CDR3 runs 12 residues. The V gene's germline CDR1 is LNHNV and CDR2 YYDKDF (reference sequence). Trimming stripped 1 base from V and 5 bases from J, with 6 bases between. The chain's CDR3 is CATSRVGDEQYF. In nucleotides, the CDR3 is TGTGCCACCAGCAGAGTAGGTGACGAGCAGTACTTC. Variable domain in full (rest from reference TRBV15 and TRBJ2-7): DAMVIQNPRYQVTQFGKPVTLSCSQTLNHNVMYWYQQKSSQAPKLLFHYYDKDFNNEADTPDNFQSRRPNTSFCFLDIRSPGLGDTAMYLCATSRVGDEQYFGPGTRLTVT.

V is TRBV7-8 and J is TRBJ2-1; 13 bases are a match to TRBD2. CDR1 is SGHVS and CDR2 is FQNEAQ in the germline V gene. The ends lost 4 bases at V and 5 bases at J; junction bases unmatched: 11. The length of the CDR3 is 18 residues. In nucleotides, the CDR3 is TGTGCCAGCAGCTCTCGGACTAGCGGGAGACTATCAGACAATGAGCAGTTCTTC. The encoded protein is CASSSRTSGRLSDNEQFF.

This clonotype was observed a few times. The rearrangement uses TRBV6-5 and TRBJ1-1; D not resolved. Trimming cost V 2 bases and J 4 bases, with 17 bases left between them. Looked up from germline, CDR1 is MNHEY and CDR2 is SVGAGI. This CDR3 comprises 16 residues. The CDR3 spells CASSYPAGQRATEAFF. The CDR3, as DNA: TGTGCCAGCAGTTACCCGGCGGGCCAGCGGGCCACTGAAGCTTTCTTT.

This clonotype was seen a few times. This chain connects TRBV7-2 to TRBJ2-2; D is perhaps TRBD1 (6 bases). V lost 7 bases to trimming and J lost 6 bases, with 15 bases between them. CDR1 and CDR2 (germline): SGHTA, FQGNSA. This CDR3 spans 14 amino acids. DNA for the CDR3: TGTGCCAGCAAGGGGCAGGGGTATTCCGGGGAGCTGTTTTTT. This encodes CASKGQGYSGELFF. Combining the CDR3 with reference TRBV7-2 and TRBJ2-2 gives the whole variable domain GAGVSQSPSNKVTEKGKDVELRCDPISGHTALYWYRQSLGQGLEFLIYFQGNSAPDKSGLPSDRFSAERTGGSVSTLTIQRTQQEDSAVYLCASKGQGYSGELFFGEGSRLTVL.

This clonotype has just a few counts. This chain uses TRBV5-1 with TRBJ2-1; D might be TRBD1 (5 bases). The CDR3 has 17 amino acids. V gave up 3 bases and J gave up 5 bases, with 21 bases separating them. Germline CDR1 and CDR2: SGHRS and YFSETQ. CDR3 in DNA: TGCGCCAGCAGCTCCCCCATTTTGTTGGGGCGCGACAATGAGCAGTTCTTC. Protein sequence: CASSSPILLGRDNEQFF.

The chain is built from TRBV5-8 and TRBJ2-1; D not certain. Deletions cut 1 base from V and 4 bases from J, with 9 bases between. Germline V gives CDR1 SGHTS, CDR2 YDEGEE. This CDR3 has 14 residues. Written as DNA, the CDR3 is TGTGCCAGCAGCTTGTTTAGTAGGTACAATGAGCAGTTCTTC. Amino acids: CASSLFSRYNEQFF. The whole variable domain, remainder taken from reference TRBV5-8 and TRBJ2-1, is EAGVTQSPTHLIKTRGQQATLRCSPISGHTSVYWYQQALGLGLQFLLWYDEGEERNRGNFPPRFSGRQFPNYSSELNVNALELEDSALYLCASSLFSRYNEQFFGPGTRLTVL.

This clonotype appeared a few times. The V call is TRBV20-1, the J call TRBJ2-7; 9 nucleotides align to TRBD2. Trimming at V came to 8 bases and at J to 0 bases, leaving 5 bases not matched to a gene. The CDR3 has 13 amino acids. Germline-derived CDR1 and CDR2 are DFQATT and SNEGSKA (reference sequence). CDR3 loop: CSPISGSSYEQYF. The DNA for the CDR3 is TGCAGTCCGATTAGCGGGAGCTCCTACGAGCAGTACTTC.

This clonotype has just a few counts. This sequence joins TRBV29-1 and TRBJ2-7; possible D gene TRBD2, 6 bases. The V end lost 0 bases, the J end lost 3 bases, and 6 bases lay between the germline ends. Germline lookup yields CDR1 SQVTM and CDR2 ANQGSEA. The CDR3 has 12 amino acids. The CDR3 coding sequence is TGCAGCGTTGAAGAGCGGGGCTACGAGCAGTACTTC. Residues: CSVEERGYEQYF.